This T cell receptor (beta chain) was recorded in a study of tumor and adjacent non-tumor tissue in lung cancer. Study-level background: Samples averaged roughly 4.2 million productive TCRbeta reads each.

This clonotype was detected only a few times. What it binds is unknown. The template was RNA from unsorted bulk tissue. This CDR3 spans 13 amino acids. V was clipped by 8 bases and J by 4 bases, with 13 bases between them. Germline V lookup: CDR1 MNHNS, CDR2 SASEGT. A modified ARM-PCR protocol with three rounds of nested PCR amplified TCRbeta. TCRdb independently ran MiXCR on the multiplex PCR reads; one entry per CDR3 protein. Of approximately 140,000 distinct CDR3 sequences listed, approximately 66% were seen once; the top ten hold 18%. Overall study results and limits: Significantly higher TCR diversity was found in tumor than normal lung.

This sequence was found in a man between 60 and 75 years old with small cell lung cancer. This rearrangement joins TRBV6-1 to TRBJ2-3; perhaps TRBD1 as D (5 bases). The source material was lung tumor tissue. The CDR3 sequence is CASGWGGADTQYF. In DNA, the CDR3 is TGTGCCAGCGGTTGGGGCGGAGCAGATACGCAGTATTTT.